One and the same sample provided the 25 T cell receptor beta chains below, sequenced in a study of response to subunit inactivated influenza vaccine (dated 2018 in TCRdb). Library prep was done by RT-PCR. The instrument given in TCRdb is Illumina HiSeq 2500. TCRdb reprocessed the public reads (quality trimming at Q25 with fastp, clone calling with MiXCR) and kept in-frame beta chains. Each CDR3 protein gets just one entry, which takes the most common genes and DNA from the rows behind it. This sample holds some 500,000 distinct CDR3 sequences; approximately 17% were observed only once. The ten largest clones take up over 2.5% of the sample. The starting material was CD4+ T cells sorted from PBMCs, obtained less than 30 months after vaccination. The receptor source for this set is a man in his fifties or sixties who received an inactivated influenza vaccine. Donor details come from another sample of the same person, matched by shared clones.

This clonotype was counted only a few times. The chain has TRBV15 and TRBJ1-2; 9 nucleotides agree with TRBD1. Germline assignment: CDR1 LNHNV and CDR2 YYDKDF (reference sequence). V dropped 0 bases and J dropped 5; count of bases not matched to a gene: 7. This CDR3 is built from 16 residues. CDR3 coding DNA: TGTGCCACCAGCAGAGATGGGACAGGGCCTGCATATGGCTACACCTTC. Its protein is CATSRDGTGPAYGYTF.

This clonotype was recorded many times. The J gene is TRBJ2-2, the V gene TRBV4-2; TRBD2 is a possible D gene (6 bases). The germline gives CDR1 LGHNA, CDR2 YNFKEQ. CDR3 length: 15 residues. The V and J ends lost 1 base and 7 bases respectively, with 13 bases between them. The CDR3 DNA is TGTGCCAGCAGCCAAGGACGGGGGTTTGGCGGGGAGCTGTTTTTT. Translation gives CASSQGRGFGGELFF.

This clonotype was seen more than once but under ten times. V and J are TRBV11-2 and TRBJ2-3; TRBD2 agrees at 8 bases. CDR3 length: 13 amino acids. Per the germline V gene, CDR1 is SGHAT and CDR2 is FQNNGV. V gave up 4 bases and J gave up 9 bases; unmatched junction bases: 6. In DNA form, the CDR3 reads TGTGCCAGCAGCTCGACTCGCGGGGGGACGCAGTATTTT. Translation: CASSSTRGGTQYF.

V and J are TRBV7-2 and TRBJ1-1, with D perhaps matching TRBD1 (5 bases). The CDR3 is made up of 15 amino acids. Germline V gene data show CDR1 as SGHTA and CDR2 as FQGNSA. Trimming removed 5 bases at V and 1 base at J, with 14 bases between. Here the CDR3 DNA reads TGTGCCAGCAGCCCACGGGGCAGACCGAACACTGAAGCTTTCTTT. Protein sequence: CASSPRGRPNTEAFF.

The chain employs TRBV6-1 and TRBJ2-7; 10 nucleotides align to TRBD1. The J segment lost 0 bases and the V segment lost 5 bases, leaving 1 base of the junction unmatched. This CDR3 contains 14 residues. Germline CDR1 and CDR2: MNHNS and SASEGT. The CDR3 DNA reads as TGTGCCAGCAGTCGACAGGGGGCCTCCTACGAGCAGTACTTC. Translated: CASSRQGASYEQYF.

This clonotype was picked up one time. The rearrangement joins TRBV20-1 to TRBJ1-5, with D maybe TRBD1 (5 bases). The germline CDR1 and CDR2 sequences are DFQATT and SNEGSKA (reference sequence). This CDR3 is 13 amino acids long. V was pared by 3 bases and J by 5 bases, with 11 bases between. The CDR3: CSASRGEDQPQHF. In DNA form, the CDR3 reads TGCAGTGCTAGTAGGGGAGAGGATCAGCCCCAGCATTTT.

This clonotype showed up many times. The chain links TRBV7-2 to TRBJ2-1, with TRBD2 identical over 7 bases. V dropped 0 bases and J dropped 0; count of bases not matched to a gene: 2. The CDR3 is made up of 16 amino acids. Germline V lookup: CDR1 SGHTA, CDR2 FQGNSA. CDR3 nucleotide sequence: TGTGCCAGCAGCTTAGCGTCTAGCGGCTCCTACAATGAGCAGTTCTTC. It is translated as CASSLASSGSYNEQFF.

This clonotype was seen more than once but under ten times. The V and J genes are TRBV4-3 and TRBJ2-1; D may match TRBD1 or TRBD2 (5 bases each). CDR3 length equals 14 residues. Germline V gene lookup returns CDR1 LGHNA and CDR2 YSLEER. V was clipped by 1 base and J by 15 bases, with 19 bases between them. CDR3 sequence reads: CASSQGYPGPPPFF. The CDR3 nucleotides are TGCGCCAGCAGCCAAGGATATCCGGGGCCTCCACCGTTCTTC.

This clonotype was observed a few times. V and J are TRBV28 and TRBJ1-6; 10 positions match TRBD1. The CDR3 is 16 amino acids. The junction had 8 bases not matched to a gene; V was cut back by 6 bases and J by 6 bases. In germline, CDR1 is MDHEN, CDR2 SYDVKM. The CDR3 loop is CASSLDRGLRNSPLHF. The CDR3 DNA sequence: TGTGCCAGCAGCCTCGACAGGGGGCTTCGTAATTCACCCCTCCACTTT.

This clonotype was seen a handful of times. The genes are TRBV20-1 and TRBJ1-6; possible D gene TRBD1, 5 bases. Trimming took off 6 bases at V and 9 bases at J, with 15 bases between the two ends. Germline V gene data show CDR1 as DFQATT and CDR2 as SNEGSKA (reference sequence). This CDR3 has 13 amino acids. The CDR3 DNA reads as TGCAGTGCCCTGGGCATGAGGGGTTCACCCCTCCACTTT. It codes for CSALGMRGSPLHF.

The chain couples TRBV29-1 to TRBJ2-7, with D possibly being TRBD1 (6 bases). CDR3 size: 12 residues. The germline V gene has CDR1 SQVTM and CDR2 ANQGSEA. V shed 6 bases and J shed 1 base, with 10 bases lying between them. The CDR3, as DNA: TGCAGCGTCGAACAGGGTTCCTACGAGCAGTACTTC. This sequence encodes CSVEQGSYEQYF.

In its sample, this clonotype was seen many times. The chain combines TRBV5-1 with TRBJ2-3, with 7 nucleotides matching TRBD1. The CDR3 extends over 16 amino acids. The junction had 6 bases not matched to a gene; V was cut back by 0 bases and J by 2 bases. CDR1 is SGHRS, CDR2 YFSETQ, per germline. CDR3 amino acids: CASSLETGAITDTQYF. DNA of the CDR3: TGCGCCAGCAGCTTGGAAACAGGGGCCATCACAGATACGCAGTATTTT.

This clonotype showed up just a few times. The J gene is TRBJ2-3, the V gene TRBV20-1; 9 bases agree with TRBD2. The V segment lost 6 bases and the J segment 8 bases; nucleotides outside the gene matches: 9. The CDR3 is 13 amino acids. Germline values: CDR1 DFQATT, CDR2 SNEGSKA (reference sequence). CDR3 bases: TGCAGTGCCATTCCGGGACTAGCATTTACGCAGTATTTT. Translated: CSAIPGLAFTQYF.

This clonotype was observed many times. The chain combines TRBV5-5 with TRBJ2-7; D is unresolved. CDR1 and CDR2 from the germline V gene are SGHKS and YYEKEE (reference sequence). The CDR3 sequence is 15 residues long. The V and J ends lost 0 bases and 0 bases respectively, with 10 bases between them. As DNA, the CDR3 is TGTGCCAGCAGCTTGGAACCGACGAGCTCCTACGAGCAGTACTTC. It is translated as CASSLEPTSSYEQYF.

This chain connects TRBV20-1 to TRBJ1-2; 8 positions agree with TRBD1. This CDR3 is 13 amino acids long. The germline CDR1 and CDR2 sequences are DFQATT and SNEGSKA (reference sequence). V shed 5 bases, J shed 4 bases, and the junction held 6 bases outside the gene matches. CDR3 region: CSASTGEGYGYTF. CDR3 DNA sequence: TGCAGTGCTTCGACAGGGGAGGGCTATGGCTACACCTTC.

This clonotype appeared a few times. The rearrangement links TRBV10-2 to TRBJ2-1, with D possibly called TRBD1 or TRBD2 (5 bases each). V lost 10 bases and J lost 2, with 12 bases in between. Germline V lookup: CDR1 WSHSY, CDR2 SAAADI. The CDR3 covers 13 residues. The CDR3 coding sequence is TGCGCCACCCGGGACCAAACCTACAATGAGCAGTTCTTC. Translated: CATRDQTYNEQFF.

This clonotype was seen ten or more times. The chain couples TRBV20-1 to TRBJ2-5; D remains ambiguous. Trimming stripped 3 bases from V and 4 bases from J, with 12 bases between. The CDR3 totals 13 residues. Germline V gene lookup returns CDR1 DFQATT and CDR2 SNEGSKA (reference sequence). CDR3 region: CSASDLRTETQYF. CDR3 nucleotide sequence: TGCAGTGCTAGCGACCTCAGGACAGAGACCCAGTACTTC.

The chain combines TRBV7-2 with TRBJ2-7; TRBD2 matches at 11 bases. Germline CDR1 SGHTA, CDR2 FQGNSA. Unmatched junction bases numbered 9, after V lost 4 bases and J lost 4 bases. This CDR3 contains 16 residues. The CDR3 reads CASSSTGTSGFYEQYF. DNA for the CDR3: TGTGCCAGCAGCTCGACCGGGACTAGCGGATTTTACGAGCAGTACTTC.

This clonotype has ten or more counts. The CDR3 spells CASSLGQAETQYF. The CDR3 region has the DNA TGCGCCAGCAGCTTGGGACAGGCGGAGACCCAGTACTTC. The V call is TRBV5-1, the J call TRBJ2-5; D is perhaps TRBD1 (6 bases). The CDR3 has 13 residues. The germline CDR1 and CDR2 sequences are SGHRS and YFSETQ. V was trimmed by 0 bases and J by 5 bases, leaving 8 bases between them.

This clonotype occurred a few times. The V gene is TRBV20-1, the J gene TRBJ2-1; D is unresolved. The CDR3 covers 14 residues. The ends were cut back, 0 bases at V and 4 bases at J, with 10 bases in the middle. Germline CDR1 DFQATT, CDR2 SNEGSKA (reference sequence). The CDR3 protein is CSARDPRAYNEQFF. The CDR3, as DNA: TGCAGTGCTAGAGATCCCCGGGCGTACAATGAGCAGTTCTTC.

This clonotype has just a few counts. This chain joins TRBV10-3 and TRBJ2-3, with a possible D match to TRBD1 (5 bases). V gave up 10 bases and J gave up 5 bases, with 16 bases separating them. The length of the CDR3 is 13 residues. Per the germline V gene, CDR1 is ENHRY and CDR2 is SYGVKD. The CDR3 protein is CASARGTEDTQYF. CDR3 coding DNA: TGTGCCAGTGCAAGGGGAACCGAAGATACGCAGTATTTT.

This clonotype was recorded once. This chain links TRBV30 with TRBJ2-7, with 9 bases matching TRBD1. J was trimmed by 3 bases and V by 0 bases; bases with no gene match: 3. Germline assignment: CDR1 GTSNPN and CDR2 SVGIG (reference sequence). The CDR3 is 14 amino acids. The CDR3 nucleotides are TGTGCCTGGAGTGTCGGGACAGGGAACTACGAGCAGTACTTC. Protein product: CAWSVGTGNYEQYF.

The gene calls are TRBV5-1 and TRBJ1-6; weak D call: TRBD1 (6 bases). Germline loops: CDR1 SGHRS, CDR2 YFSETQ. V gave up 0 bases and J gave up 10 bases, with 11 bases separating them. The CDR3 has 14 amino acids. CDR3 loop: CASSLEGGYSPLHF. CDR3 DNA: TGCGCCAGCAGCTTGGAAGGGGGTTACTCACCCCTCCACTTT.

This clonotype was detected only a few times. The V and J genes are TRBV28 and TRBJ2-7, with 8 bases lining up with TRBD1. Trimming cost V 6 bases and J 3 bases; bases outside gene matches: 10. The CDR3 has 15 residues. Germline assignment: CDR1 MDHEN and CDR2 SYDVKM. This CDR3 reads CASSTFRGQGYEQYF. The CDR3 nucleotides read TGTGCCAGCAGCACTTTCAGGGGGCAGGGCTACGAGCAGTACTTC.

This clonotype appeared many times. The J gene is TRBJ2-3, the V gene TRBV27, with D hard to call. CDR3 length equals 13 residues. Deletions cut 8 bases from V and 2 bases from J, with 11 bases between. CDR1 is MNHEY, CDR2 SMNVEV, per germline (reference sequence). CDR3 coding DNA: TGTGCCAGCTCCTCGCGACTCACAGATACGCAGTATTTT. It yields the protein CASSSRLTDTQYF.